The TCR beta chain under discussion was sequenced for a study of a mutant IDH1 vaccine in newly diagnosed glioma. Study-wide context: Pretreatment consisted of radiotherapy, temozolomide, or both, with most receiving both.

The CDR3 loop spans 15 amino acids. CDR1 is SGHTA and CDR2 is FQGNSA in the germline V gene. V was clipped by 5 bases and J by 1 base; unmatched bases: 6. With respect to this clone: Its antigen is currently unknown.

Documented time point: week 11, during vaccination. Vaccinated patients received 300 ug of mutant IDH1 20-mer peptide per dose, with topical imiquimod. TCRdb's copy holds only in-frame clones and misses some; the assay was immunoSEQ multiplex PCR. This sample yields roughly 70,000 clones, of which approximately 88% are seen a single time; around 8.3% belongs to the top ten. The sample in question was PBMCs, obtained from a glioma patient whose treatment included an IDH1 peptide vaccine. The V call is TRBV7-2, the J call TRBJ2-7; 9 nucleotides agree with TRBD2. The receptor was isolated from a woman between 45 and 65 years old with glioma. The CDR3 here is CASSPLSGGSYEQYF. CDR3 coding DNA: TGTGCCAGCAGCCCCCTGAGCGGGGGGTCCTACGAGCAGTACTTC.